These 15 T cell receptor beta chains were sequenced from one sample in a study of blood T cell repertoires in COVID-19. Sequenced by immunoSEQ multiplex PCR; TCRdb stores in-frame clones only, minus some. The table shows about 290,000 clones, with about nine tenths occurring only once. The sequenced material came from peripheral blood. These receptors were obtained from a young woman with active or convalescent COVID-19.

V gene TRBV28 combines with J gene TRBJ2-3; 13 bases line up with TRBD2. V gave up 7 bases and J gave up 5 bases; unmatched junction bases: 9. The CDR3 sequence is 16 residues long. Germline CDR1 and CDR2: MDHEN and SYDVKM. CDR3 residues: CASTPGTSGVVDTQYF. CDR3 DNA: TGTGCCAGCACCCCAGGGACTAGCGGGGTGGTAGATACGCAGTATTTT.

This clone was recorded only once. This rearrangement joins TRBV19 to TRBJ1-6; a possible D gene is TRBD1 (5 bases). Germline CDR1 and CDR2: LNHDA and SQIVND (reference sequence). The CDR3 extends over 16 amino acids. Trimming stripped 3 bases from V and 7 bases from J, with 16 bases between. CDR3 coding DNA: TGTGCCAGTAGTATTTATGGACACCTAGAAAATTCACCCCTCCACTTT. Its translation: CASSIYGHLENSPLHF.

The chain recombines TRBV7-8 with TRBJ1-5; 8 nucleotides agree with TRBD1. The CDR3 sequence is 17 residues long. CDR1 and CDR2 from the germline V gene are SGHVS and FQNEAQ. The trim removed 5 bases at V and 5 bases at J, leaving 14 bases unmatched. The CDR3 spells CASSLRGPRGRDQPQHF. The CDR3 DNA follows: TGTGCCAGCAGCCTCCGGGGCCCCAGGGGGCGAGATCAGCCCCAGCATTTT.

Worth noting for this clone: The identical CDR3 is also encoded by other nucleotide sequences in the sample. As DNA, the CDR3 is TGTGCCAGCAGTGCCCCGGGACAGGGGGCTGGAGAGCAGTACTTC. Its protein product is CASSAPGQGAGEQYF. The chain employs TRBV28 and TRBJ2-7; TRBD1 matches 12 bases. Unmatched junction bases numbered 9, after V lost 5 bases and J lost 7 bases. Germline CDR1 reads MDHEN; CDR2 reads SYDVKM. The CDR3 spans 15 residues. Combining the CDR3 with reference TRBV28 and TRBJ2-7 gives the whole variable domain DVKVTQSSRYLVKRTGEKVFLECVQDMDHENMFWYRQDPGLGLRLIYFSYDVKMKEKGDIPEGYSVSREKKERFSLILESASTNQTSMYLCASSAPGQGAGEQYFGPGTRLTVT.

This chain links TRBV7-9 with TRBJ2-5, with D uncertain. The CDR3 covers 12 residues. Between the trimmed V and J ends, which lost 5 bases and 2 bases, there was a span of 6 bases. Germline loops: CDR1 SEHNR, CDR2 FQNEAQ (reference sequence). Written as DNA, the CDR3 is TGTGCCAGCAGCGAGTCGCAAGAGACCCAGTACTTC. Residues: CASSESQETQYF.

The chain combines TRBV5-1 with TRBJ1-3; no clear D gene. CDR1 and CDR2 (germline): SGHRS, YFSETQ. Trimming pared 6 bases from V and 4 bases from J, leaving 11 bases between. The CDR3 totals 13 residues. CDR3 DNA: TGCGCCAGCAAAAGACTAGGAGGAAACACCATATATTTT. Translated: CASKRLGGNTIYF.

V is TRBV4-1 and J is TRBJ2-7; 13 bases are shared with TRBD2. The CDR3 extends over 16 amino acids. Per the germline V gene, CDR1 is MGHRA and CDR2 is YSYEKL. The V and J ends lost 3 bases and 4 bases, in that order; junction bases with no gene match: 6. CDR3 nucleotide sequence: TGCGCCAGCAGCCAGAGGATACTAGCGGGGGGGTACGAGCAGTACTTC. Protein sequence: CASSQRILAGGYEQYF.

The rearrangement uses TRBV6-2 or TRBV6-3 and TRBJ1-2; tentatively, D is TRBD1 (5 bases). The germline V gene encodes CDR1 MNHEY and CDR2 SVGEGT. V was trimmed by 0 bases and J by 6 bases, leaving 11 bases between them. This CDR3 contains 14 residues. The CDR3 loop is CASSYSIGAHGYTF. CDR3 DNA sequence: TGTGCCAGCAGTTACTCGATTGGGGCGCATGGCTACACCTTC.

This chain connects TRBV28 to TRBJ2-2, with 8 bases matching TRBD1. The CDR3 has 17 residues. Germline CDR1 reads MDHEN; CDR2 reads SYDVKM. Germline trimming cut 6 bases from V and 6 bases from J; bases unmatched to any gene: 15. CDR3 bases: TGTGCCAGCAGCTTCCCGCCGACAGGGGTAGGGGCCGGGGAGCTGTTTTTT. Amino acid sequence: CASSFPPTGVGAGELFF.

J is TRBJ1-2 and V is TRBV30; 7 bases agree with TRBD1. Germline CDR1 is GTSNPN and CDR2 is SVGIG (reference sequence). V trimming: 5 bases; J trimming: 8 bases; junction bases outside the gene matches: 5. The CDR3 runs 11 residues. In nucleotides, the CDR3 is TGTGCCTGGTCCGACAGGGAAGGCTACACCTTC. Translating gives CAWSDREGYTF.

J is TRBJ1-4 and V is TRBV28, with D tentatively TRBD1 (6 bases). In germline, CDR1 is MDHEN, CDR2 SYDVKM. The V end was cut by 5 bases, the J end by 8 bases, with 15 bases between. This CDR3 comprises 14 residues. Here the CDR3 reads CASSLTGLGEKLFF. CDR3 nucleotides: TGTGCCAGCAGTCTTACAGGGCTGGGGGAAAAACTGTTTTTT.

The CDR3 nucleotides read TGTGCCAGCAGTTACCACGGGACAGGGGCGGCGGAGACCCAGTACTTC. This gives the protein CASSYHGTGAAETQYF. The chain carries TRBV6-5 and TRBJ2-5; 10 bases are a match to TRBD1. Germline V CDR1 and CDR2: MNHEY, SVGAGI. The CDR3 is made up of 16 amino acids. The trim removed 2 bases at V and 5 bases at J, leaving 8 bases unmatched.

A few counts support this clone. DNA for the CDR3: TGTGCCAGCAGTGAACCCGGACAGGGGACCACCACTGAAGCTTTCTTT. It is translated as CASSEPGQGTTTEAFF. This chain uses TRBV25-1 with TRBJ1-1, with 9 positions matching TRBD1. The length of the CDR3 is 16 residues. In germline, CDR1 is MGHDK, CDR2 SYGVNS. With 2 bases clipped from V and 4 bases from J, the junction kept 8 bases outside the gene matches.

The rearrangement uses TRBV3-1 (or the pseudogene TRBV3-2) and TRBJ2-7, with D possibly matching TRBD1 (6 bases). CDR1 and CDR2 from the germline V gene are LGHDT and YNNKEL (reference sequence). The CDR3 totals 12 residues. With 0 bases removed from V and 7 bases from J, the gap between germline ends came to 7 bases. The CDR3 loop is CASSQEGAEQYF. For the CDR3, the DNA is TGTGCCAGCAGCCAAGAGGGGGCGGAGCAGTACTTC.

V usage is TRBV5-4 and J usage is TRBJ2-1; 10 positions match TRBD2. The germline V gene encodes CDR1 SGHNT and CDR2 YYREEE (reference sequence). V gave up 4 bases and J gave up 7 bases; unmatched junction bases: 11. There are 16 residues in the CDR3. The CDR3: CASSQKERGGRNEQFF. The DNA for the CDR3 is TGTGCCAGCAGCCAAAAGGAGCGGGGGGGGAGGAATGAGCAGTTCTTC.